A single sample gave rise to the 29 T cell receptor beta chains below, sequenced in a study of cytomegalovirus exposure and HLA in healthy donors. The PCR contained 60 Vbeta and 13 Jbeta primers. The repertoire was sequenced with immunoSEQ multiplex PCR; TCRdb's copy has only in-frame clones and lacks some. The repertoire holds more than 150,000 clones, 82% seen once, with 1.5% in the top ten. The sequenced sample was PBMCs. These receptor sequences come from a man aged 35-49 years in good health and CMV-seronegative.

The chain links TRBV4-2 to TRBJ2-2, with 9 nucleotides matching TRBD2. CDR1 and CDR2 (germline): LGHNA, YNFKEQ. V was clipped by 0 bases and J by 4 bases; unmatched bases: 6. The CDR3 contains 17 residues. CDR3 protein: CASSQDHGGGATGELFF. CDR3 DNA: TGTGCCAGCAGCCAAGATCACGGCGGGGGGGCCACCGGGGAGCTGTTTTTT.

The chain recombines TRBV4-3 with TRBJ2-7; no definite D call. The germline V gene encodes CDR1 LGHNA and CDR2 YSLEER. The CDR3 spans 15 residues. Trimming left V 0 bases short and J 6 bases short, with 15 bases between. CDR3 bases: TGCGCCAGCAGCCAAGATCTAACCCGGGTTCGCGAGCAGTACTTC. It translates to CASSQDLTRVREQYF.

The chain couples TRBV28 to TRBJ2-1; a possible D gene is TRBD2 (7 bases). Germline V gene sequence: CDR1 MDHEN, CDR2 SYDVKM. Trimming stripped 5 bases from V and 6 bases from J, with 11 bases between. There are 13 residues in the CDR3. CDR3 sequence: CASSNGGLNEQFF. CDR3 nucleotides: TGTGCCAGCAGTAACGGGGGGCTCAATGAGCAGTTCTTC.

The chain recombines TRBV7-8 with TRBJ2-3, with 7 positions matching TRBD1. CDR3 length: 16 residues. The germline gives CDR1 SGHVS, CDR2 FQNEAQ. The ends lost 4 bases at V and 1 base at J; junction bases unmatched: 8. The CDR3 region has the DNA TGTGCCAGCAGCTCCTTAGACAGGGCGGGCACAGATACGCAGTATTTT. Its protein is CASSSLDRAGTDTQYF.

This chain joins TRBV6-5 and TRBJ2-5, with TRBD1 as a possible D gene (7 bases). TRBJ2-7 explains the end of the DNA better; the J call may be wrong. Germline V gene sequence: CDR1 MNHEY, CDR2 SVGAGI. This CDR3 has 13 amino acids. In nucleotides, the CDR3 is TGTGCCAGCAGTTTACAGGGGAGGTACGAGCAGTACTTC. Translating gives CASSLQGRYEQYF.

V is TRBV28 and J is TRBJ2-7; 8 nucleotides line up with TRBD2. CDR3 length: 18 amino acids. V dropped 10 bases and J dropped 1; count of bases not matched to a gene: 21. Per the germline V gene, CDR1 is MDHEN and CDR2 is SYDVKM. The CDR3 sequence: CATPGRRVPGGGSYEQYF. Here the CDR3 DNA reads TGTGCCACCCCCGGGAGGAGGGTTCCGGGGGGGGGATCCTACGAGCAGTACTTC. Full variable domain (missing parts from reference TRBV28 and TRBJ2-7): DVKVTQSSRYLVKRTGEKVFLECVQDMDHENMFWYRQDPGLGLRLIYFSYDVKMKEKGDIPEGYSVSREKKERFSLILESASTNQTSMYLCATPGRRVPGGGSYEQYFGPGTRLTVT.

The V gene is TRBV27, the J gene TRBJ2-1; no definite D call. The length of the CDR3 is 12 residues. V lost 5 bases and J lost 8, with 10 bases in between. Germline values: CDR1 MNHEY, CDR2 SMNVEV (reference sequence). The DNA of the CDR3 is TGTGCCAGCAGTAGCGTTAGCCATGAGCAGTTCTTC. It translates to CASSSVSHEQFF.

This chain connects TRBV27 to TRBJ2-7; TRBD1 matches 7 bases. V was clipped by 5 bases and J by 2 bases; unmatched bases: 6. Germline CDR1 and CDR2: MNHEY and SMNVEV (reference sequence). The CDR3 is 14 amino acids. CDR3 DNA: TGTGCCAGCAGTCCGTGGGACAGACCCTACGAGCAGTACTTC. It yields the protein CASSPWDRPYEQYF.

CDR3: CASSPLGRGGSTDTQYF. CDR3 DNA: TGCGCCAGCAGCCCATTAGGGCGGGGGGGGAGCACAGATACGCAGTATTTT. The chain is built from TRBV4-1 and TRBJ2-3; 9 bases are a match to TRBD2. Per the germline V gene, CDR1 is MGHRA and CDR2 is YSYEKL. The CDR3 runs 17 residues. The ends lost 4 bases at V and 0 bases at J; junction bases unmatched: 8.

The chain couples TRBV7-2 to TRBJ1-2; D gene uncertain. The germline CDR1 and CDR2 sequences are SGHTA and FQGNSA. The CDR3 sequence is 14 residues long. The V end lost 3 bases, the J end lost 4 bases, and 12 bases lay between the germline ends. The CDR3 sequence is CASSFSGGGYGYTF. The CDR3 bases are TGTGCCAGCAGCTTTTCGGGAGGCGGCTATGGCTACACCTTC.

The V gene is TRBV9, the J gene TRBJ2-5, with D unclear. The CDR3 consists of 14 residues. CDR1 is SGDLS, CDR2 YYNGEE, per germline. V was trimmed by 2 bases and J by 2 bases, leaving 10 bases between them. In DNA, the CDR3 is TGTGCCAGCAGCGTTACGGGTCGGCAAGAGACCCAGTACTTC. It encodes CASSVTGRQETQYF.

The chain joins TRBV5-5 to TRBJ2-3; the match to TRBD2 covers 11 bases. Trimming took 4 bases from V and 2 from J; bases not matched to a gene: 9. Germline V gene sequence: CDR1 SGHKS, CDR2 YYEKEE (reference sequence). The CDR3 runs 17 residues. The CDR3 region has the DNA TGTGCCAGCAGCACACAACCGGGACTAGCGGACACAGATACGCAGTATTTT. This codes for CASSTQPGLADTDTQYF.

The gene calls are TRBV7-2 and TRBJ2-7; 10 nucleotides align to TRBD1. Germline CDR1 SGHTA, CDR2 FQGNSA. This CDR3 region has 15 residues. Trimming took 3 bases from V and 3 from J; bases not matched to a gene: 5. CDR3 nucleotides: TGTGCCAGCAGCTTGATGACAGGGGGCGGCTACGAGCAGTACTTC. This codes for CASSLMTGGGYEQYF.

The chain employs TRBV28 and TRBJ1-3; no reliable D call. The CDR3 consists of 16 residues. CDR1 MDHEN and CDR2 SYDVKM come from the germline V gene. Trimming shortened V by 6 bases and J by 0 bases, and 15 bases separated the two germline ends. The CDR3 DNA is TGTGCCAGCAGCCAAGGCGGTTATTACTCTGGAAACACCATATATTTT. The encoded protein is CASSQGGYYSGNTIYF.

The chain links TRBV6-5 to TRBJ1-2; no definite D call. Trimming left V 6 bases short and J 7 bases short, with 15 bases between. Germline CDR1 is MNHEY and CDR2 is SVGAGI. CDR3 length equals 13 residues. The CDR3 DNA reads TGTGCCAGCAGACTGGGAGCCTTCAGTGGCTACACCTTC. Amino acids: CASRLGAFSGYTF.

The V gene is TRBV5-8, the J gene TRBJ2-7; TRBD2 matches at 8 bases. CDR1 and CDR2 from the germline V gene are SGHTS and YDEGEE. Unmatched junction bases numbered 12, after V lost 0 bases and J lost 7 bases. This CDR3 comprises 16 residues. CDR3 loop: CASSLALAGGAREQYF. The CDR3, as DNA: TGTGCCAGCAGCTTGGCCTTGGCCGGGGGGGCCCGGGAGCAGTACTTC.

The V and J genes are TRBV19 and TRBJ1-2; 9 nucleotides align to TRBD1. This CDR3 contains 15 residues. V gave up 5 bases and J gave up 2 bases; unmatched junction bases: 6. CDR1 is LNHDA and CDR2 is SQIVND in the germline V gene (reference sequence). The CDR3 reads CASSAMGTGNYGYTF. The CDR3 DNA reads TGTGCCAGTAGTGCTATGGGGACAGGGAACTATGGCTACACCTTC.

This chain's CDR3 is CASSLGGGRGPRDTQYF. The CDR3 coding sequence is TGTGCCAGCAGTTTAGGTGGAGGGCGGGGGCCTCGAGATACGCAGTATTTT. The chain carries TRBV28 and TRBJ2-3; D possibly corresponds to TRBD2 (7 bases). The germline gives CDR1 MDHEN, CDR2 SYDVKM. This CDR3 has 17 amino acids. Trimming removed 2 bases from V and 5 bases from J, with 20 bases in between.

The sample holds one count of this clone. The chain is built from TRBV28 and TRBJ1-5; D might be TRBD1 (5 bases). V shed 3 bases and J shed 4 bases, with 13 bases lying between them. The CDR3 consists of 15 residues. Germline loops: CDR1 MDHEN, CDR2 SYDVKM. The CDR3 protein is CASSFGGGPNQPQHF. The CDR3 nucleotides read TGTGCCAGCAGTTTCGGGGGGGGTCCGAATCAGCCCCAGCATTTT.

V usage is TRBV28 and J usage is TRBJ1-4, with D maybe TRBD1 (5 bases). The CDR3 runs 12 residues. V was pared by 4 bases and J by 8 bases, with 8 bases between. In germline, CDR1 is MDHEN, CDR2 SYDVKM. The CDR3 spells CASSSRAEKLFF. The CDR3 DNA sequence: TGTGCCAGCAGTTCCAGGGCCGAAAAACTGTTTTTT. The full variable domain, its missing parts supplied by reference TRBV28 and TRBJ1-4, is DVKVTQSSRYLVKRTGEKVFLECVQDMDHENMFWYRQDPGLGLRLIYFSYDVKMKEKGDIPEGYSVSREKKERFSLILESASTNQTSMYLCASSSRAEKLFFGSGTQLSVL.

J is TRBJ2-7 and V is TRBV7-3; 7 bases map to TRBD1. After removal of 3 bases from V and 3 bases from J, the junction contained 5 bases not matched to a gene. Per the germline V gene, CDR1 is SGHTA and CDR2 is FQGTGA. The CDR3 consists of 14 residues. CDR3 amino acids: CASSFQSGGYEQYF. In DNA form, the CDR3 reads TGTGCCAGCAGCTTTCAGTCAGGGGGCTACGAGCAGTACTTC.

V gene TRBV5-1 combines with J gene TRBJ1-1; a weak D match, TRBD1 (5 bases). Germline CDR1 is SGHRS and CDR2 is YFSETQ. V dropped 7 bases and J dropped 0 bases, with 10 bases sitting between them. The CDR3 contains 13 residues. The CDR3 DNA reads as TGCGCCAGCCGAGCAGGGTTGAACACTGAAGCTTTCTTT. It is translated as CASRAGLNTEAFF.

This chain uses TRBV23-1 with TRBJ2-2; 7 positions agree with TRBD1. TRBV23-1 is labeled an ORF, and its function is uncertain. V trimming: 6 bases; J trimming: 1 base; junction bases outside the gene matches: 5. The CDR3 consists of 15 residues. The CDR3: CASRLTGWNTGELFF. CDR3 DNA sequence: TGCGCCAGCAGGCTGACAGGGTGGAACACCGGGGAGCTGTTTTTT.

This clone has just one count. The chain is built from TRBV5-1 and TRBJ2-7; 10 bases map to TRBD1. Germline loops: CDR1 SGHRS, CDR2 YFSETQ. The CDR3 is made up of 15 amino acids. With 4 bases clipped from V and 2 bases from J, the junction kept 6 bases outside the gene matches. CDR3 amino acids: CASSGPGQGPYEQYF. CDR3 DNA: TGCGCCAGCAGCGGGCCGGGACAGGGGCCCTACGAGCAGTACTTC.

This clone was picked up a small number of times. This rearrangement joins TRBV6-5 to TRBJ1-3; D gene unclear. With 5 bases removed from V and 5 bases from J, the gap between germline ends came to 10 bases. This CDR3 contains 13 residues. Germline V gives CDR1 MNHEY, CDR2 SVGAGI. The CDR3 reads CASSPGRRNTIYF. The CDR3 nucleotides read TGTGCCAGCAGTCCCGGGAGAAGAAACACCATATATTTT.

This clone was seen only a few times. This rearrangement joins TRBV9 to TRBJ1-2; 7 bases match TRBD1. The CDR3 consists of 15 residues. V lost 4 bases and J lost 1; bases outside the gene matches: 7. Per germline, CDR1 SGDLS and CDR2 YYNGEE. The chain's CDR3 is CASSPTGALNYGYTF. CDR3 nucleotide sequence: TGTGCCAGCAGCCCTACAGGGGCCCTTAACTATGGCTACACCTTC.

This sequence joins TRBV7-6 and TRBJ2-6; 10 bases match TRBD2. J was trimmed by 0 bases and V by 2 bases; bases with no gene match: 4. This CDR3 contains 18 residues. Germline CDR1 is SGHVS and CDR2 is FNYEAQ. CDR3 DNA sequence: TGTGCCAGCAGCTTAAGGCTAGCGGGAGCCTCTGGGGCCAACGTCCTGACTTTC. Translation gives CASSLRLAGASGANVLTF.

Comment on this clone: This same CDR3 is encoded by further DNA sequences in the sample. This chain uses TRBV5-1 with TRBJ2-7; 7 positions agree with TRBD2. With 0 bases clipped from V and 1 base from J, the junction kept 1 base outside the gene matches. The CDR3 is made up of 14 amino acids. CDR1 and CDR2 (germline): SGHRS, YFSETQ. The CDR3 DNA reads TGCGCCAGCAGCTTGGTCGGGGGGTCCTACGAGCAGTACTTC. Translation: CASSLVGGSYEQYF.

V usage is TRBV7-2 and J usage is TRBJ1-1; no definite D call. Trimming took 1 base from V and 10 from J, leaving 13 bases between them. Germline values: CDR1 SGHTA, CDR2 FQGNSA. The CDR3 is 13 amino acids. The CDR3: CASSLDTAGAAFF. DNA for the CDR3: TGTGCCAGCAGCTTAGATACAGCGGGTGCAGCTTTCTTT.